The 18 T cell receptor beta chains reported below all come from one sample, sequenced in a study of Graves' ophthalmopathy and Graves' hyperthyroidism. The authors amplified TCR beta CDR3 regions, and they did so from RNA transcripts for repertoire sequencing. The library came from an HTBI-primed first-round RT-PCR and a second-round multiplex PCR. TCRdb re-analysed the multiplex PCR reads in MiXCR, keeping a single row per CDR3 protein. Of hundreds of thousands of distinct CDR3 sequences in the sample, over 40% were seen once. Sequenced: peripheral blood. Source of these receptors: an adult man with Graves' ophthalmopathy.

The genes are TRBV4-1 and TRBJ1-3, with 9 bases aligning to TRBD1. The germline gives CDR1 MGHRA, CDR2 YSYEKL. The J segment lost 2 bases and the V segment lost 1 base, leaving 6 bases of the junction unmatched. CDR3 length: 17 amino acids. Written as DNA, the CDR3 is TGCGCCAGCAGCCAAGCGCAAGACAGGGGGACTGGAAACACCATATATTTT. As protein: CASSQAQDRGTGNTIYF.

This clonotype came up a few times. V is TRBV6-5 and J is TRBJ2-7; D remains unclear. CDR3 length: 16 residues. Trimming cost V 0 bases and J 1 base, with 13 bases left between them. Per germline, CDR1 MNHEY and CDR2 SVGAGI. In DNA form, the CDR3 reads TGTGCCAGCAGTTACTCGCTCCCAGATCGGTCCTACGAGCAGTACTTC. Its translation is CASSYSLPDRSYEQYF.

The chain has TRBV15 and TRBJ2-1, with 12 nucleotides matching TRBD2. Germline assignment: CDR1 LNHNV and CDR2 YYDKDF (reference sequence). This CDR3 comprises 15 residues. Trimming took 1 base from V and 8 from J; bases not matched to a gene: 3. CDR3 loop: CATSRALAGGYEQFF. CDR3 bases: TGTGCCACCAGCAGAGCACTAGCGGGAGGTTATGAGCAGTTCTTC.

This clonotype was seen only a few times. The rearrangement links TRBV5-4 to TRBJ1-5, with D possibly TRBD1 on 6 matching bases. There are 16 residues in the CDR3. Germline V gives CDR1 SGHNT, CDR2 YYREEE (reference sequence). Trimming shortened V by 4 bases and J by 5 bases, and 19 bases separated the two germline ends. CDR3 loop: CASSLKGGSNHQPQHF. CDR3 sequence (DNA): TGTGCCAGCAGCCTGAAAGGGGGTTCGAATCATCAGCCCCAGCATTTT.

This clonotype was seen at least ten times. This chain's CDR3 is CASSAGEGLEAFF. The CDR3 coding sequence is TGTGCCAGCAGCGCTGGAGAGGGACTTGAAGCTTTCTTT. The J gene is TRBJ1-1, the V gene TRBV2; the D gene is possibly TRBD1 (5 bases). From germline, CDR1 is SNHLY and CDR2 FYNNEI. The CDR3 has 13 amino acids. Trimming pared 6 bases from V and 7 bases from J, leaving 15 bases between.

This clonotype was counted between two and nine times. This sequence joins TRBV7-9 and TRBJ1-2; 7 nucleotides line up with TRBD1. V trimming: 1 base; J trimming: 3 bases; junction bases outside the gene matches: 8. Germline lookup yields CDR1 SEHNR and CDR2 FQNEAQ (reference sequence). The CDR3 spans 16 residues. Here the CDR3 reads CASSLERDRDDYGYTF. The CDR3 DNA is TGTGCCAGCAGCTTAGAGAGAGACAGGGATGACTATGGCTACACCTTC.

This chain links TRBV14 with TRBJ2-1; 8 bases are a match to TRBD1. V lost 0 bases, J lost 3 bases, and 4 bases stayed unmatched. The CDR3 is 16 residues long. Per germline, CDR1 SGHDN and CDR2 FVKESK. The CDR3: CASSQDLTGGYNEQFF. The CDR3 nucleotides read TGTGCCAGCAGCCAAGATTTAACAGGGGGCTACAATGAGCAGTTCTTC.

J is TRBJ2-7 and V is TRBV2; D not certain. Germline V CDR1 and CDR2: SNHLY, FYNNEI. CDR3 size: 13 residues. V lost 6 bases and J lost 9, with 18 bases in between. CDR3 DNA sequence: TGTGCCAGCAGCCTAGGCACCCGCGCCCGGCAGTACTTC. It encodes CASSLGTRARQYF. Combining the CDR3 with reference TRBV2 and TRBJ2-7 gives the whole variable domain EPEVTQTPSHQVTQMGQEVILRCVPISNHLYFYWYRQILGQKVEFLVSFYNNEISEKSEIFDDQFSVERPDGSNFTLKIRSTKLEDSAMYFCASSLGTRARQYFGPGTRLTVT.

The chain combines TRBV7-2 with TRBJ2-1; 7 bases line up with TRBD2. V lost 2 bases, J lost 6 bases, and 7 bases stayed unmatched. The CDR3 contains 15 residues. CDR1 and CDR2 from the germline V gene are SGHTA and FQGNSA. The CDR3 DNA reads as TGTGCCAGCAGCTTATCTCGGGGGGAATTCAATGAGCAGTTCTTC. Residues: CASSLSRGEFNEQFF.

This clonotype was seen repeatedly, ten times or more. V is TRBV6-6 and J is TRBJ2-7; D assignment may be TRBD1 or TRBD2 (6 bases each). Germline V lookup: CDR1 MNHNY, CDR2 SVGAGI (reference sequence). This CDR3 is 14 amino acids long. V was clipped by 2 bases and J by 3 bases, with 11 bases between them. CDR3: CASSYARGDYEQYF. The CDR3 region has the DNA TGTGCCAGCAGTTACGCGAGGGGGGACTACGAGCAGTACTTC.

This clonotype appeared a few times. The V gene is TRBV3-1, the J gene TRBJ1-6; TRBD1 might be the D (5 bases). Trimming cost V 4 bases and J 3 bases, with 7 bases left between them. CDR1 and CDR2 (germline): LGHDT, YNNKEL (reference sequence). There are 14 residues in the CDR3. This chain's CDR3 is CASSPTDYNSPLHF. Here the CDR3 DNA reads TGTGCCAGCAGCCCGACAGACTATAATTCACCCCTCCACTTT. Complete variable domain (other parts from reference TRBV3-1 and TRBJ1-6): DTAVSQTPKYLVTQMGNDKSIKCEQNLGHDTMYWYKQDSKKFLKIMFSYNNKELIINETVPNRFSPKSPDKAHLNLHINSLELGDSAVYFCASSPTDYNSPLHFGNGTRLTVT.

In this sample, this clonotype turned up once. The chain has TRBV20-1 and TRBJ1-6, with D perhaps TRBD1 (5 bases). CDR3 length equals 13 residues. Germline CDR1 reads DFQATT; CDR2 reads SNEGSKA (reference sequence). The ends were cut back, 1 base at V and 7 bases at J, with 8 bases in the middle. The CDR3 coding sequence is TGCAGTGCTAGAGGACAGCAAAATTCACCCCTCCACTTT. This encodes CSARGQQNSPLHF.

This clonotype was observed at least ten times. The CDR3 sequence is CSVGGTELSNQPQHF. CDR3 in DNA: TGCAGCGTTGGAGGGACAGAACTTAGCAATCAGCCCCAGCATTTT. This rearrangement joins TRBV29-1 to TRBJ1-5, with 7 bases aligning to TRBD1. The CDR3 covers 15 residues. The trim removed 4 bases at V and 0 bases at J, leaving 6 bases unmatched. Germline V CDR1 and CDR2: SQVTM, ANQGSEA.

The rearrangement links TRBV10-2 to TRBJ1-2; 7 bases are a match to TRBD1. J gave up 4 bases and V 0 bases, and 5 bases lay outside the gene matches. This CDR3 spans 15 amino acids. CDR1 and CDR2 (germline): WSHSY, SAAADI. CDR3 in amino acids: CASSESVGGGYGYTF. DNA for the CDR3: TGCGCCAGCAGTGAGTCCGTAGGGGGCGGCTATGGCTACACCTTC.

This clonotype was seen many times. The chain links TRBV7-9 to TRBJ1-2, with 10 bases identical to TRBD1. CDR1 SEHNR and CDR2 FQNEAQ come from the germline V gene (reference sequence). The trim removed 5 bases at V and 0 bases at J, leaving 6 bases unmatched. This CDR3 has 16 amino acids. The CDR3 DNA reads TGTGCCAGCAGCCGAGGGACAGGGGAAGCTAACTATGGCTACACCTTC. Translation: CASSRGTGEANYGYTF.

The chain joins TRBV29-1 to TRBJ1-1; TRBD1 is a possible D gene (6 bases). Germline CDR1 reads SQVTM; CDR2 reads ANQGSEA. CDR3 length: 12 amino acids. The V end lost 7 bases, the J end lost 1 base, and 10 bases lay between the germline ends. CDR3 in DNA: TGCAGCGCCCCAGGGGAGAACACTGAAGCTTTCTTT. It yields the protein CSAPGENTEAFF.

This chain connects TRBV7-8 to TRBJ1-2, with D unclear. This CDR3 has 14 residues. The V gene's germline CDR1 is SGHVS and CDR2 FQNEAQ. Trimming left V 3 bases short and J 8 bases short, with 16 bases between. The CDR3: CASSFRREVGGYTF. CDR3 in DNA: TGTGCCAGCAGCTTCAGGCGGGAGGTGGGCGGCTACACCTTC.

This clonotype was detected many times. Here the CDR3 reads CASSPGQGGEKLFF. The CDR3 DNA reads TGCGCCAGCAGCCCCGGACAGGGAGGGGAAAAACTGTTTTTT. This rearrangement joins TRBV4-3 to TRBJ1-4, with 8 bases matching TRBD1. From germline, CDR1 is LGHNA and CDR2 YSLEER. The CDR3 totals 14 residues. V trimming: 4 bases; J trimming: 8 bases; junction bases outside the gene matches: 6.